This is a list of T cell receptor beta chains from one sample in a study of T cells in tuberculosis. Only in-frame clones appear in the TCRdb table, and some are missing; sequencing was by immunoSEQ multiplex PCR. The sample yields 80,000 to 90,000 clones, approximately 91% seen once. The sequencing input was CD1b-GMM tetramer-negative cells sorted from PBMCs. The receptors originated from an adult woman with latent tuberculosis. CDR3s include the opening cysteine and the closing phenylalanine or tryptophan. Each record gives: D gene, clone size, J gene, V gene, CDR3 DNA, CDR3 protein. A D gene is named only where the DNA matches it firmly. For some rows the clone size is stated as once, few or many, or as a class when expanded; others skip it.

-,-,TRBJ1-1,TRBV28,TGTGCCAGCAGTTTTGGGCGGGTTTTGAACACTGAAGCTTTCTTT,CASSFGRVLNTEAFF
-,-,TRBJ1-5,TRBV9,TGTGCCAGCAAGAAACGGGGGGGCAGGGAGGTTAATCAGCCCCAGCATTTT,CASKKRGGREVNQPQHF
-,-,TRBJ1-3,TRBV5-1,TGCGCCAGCAGCTCAGGACTCGGGGGGACGTTAGGCACCATATATTTT,CASSSGLGGTLGTIYF
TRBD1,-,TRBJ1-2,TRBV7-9,TGTGCCAGCAGCATTTCGGGGACAGGGGGTTCGGAGGGCTACACCTTC,CASSISGTGGSEGYTF
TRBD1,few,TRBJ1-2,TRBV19,TGTGCCAGTACCCCAGCGACAGGGGGCGATGGCTACACCTTC,CASTPATGGDGYTF
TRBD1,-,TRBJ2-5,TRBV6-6,TGTGCCAGCAAGGGACAGTCCCAAGAGACCCAGTACTTC,CASKGQSQETQYF
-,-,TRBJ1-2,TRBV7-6,TGTGCCAGCAGCTTAGCCGGGGATGGCTACACCTTC,CASSLAGDGYTF
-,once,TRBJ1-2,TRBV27,TGTGCCAGCAGCCCCGCCGGAAAGACTTATGGCTACACCTTC,CASSPAGKTYGYTF
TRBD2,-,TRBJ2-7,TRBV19,TGTGCCAGAAGCGCCAGGACTAGCGAGGACTACGAGCAGTACTTC,CARSARTSEDYEQYF
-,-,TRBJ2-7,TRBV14,TGTGCCAGCAGTCGGGAAAGACAACTCTCCGAGCAGTACTTC,CASSRERQLSEQYF
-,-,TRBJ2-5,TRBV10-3,TGTGCCATCAGTGAAGGGGCAGTTAAAGAGACCCAGTACTTC,CAISEGAVKETQYF
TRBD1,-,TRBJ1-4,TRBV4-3,TGCGCCAGCAGCCAGACCCTCCGGGACAGGGGAGACAAACTGTTTTTT,CASSQTLRDRGDKLFF
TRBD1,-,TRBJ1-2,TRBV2,TGTGCCAGCAGCACCCGGGACAGCTATGGCTACACCTTC,CASSTRDSYGYTF
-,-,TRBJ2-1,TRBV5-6,TGTGCCAGCAGCTCGGAACAGGGTGGGATCCTCAATGAGCAGTTCTTC,CASSSEQGGILNEQFF
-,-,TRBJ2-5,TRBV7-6,TGTGCCAGCTCGGTGGGGCCGGGAGAGACCCAGTACTTC,CASSVGPGETQYF
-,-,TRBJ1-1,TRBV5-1,TGCGCCAGCAGCTTGGATGGCCCCGCAAACACTGAAGCTTTCTTT,CASSLDGPANTEAFF
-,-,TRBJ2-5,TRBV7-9,TGTGCCAGCAGCTCCAGGACATTGCAAGAGACCCAGTACTTC,CASSSRTLQETQYF
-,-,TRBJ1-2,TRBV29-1,TGCAGCGTTGTTGGAGGAGCTAACTATGGCTACACCTTC,CSVVGGANYGYTF
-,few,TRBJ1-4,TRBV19,TGTGCCAGTAGTATTGGGACACCCTCCTGGACTAATGAAAAACTGTTTTTT,CASSIGTPSWTNEKLFF
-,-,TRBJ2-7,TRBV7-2,TGTGCCAGCAGCTCTCAGGGTAACACCTACGAGCAGTACTTC,CASSSQGNTYEQYF
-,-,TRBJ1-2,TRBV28,TGTGCCAGCAGTTTACGGGGCGGGAAGCATGGCTACACCTTC,CASSLRGGKHGYTF
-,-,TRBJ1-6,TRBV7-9,TGTGCCAGCAGCTTAGGAGGACAGAATTCACCCCTCCACTTT,CASSLGGQNSPLHF
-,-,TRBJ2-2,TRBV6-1,TGTGCCAGCAGGGAATGGGGGCGCGGGGAGCTGTTTTTT,CASREWGRGELFF
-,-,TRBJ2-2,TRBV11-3,TGTGCCAGCAGCTCGGGGTTTGCCGGGGAGCTGTTTTTT,CASSSGFAGELFF
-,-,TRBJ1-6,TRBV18,TGTGCCAGCTCAGCTCCGGGACTCTATAATTCACCCCTCCACTTT,CASSAPGLYNSPLHF
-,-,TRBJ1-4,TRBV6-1,TGTGCCAGCGCTGGACAGCTTAATGAAAAACTGTTTTTT,CASAGQLNEKLFF